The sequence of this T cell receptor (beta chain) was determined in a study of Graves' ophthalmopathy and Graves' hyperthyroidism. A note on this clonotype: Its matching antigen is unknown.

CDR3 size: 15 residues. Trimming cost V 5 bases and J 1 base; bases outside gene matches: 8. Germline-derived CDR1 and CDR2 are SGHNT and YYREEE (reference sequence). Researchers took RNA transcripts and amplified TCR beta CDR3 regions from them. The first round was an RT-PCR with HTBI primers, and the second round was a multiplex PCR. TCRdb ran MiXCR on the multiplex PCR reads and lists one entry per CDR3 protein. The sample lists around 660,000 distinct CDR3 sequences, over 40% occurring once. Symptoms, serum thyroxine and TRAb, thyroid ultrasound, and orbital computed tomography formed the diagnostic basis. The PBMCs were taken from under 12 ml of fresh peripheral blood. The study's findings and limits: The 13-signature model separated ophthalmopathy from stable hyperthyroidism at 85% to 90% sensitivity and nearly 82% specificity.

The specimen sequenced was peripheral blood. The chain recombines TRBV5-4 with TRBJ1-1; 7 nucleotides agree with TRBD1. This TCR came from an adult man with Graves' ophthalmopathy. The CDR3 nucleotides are TGTGCCAGCAGTTTCGATAGACAGGGGAACACTGAAGCTTTCTTT. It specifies CASSFDRQGNTEAFF. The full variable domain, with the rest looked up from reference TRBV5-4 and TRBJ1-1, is ETGVTQSPTHLIKTRGQQVTLRCSSQSGHNTVSWYQQALGQGPQFIFQYYREEENGRGNFPPRFSGLQFPNYSSELNVNALELDDSALYLCASSFDRQGNTEAFFGQGTRLTVV.